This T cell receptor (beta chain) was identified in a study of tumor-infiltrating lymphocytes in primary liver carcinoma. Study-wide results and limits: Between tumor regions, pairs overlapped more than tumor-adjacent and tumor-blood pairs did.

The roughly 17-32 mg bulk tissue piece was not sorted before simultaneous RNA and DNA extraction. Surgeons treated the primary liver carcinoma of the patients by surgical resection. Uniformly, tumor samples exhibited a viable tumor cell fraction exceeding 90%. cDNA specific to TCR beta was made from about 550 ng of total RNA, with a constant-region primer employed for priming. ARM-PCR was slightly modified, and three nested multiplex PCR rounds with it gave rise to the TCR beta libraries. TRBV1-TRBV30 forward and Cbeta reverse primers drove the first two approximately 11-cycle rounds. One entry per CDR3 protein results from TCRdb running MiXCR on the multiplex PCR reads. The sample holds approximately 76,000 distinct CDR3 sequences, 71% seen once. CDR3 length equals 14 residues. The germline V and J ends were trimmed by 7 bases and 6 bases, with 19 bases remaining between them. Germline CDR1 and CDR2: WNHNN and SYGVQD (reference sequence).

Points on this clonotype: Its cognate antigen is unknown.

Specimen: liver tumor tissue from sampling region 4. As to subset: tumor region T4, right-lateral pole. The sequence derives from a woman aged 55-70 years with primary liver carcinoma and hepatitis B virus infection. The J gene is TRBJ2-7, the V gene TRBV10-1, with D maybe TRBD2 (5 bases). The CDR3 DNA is TGCGCCAGCAATGAATCTCGGGGAGTACGCGAGCAGTACTTC. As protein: CASNESRGVREQYF.